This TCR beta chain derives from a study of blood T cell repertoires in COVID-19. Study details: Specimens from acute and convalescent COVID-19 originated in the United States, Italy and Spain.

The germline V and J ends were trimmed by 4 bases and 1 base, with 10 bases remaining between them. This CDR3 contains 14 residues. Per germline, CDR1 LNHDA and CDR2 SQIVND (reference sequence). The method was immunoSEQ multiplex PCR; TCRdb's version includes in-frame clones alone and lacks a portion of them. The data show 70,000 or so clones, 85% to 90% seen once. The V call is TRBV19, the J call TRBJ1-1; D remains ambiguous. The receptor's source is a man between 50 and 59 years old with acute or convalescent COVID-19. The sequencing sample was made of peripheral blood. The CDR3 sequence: CASSNPRGNTEAFF. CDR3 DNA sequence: TGTGCCAGTAGTAACCCACGGGGGAACACTGAAGCTTTCTTT.